The next 25 T cell receptor beta chains were all read from a single sample in a study of response to subunit inactivated influenza vaccine. Each CDR3 protein gets one entry after TCRdb re-called the RT-PCR reads with MiXCR. The sample shows roughly 180,000 distinct CDR3 sequences, around 9.2% of them seen only once. Material: non-naive T cells sorted from PBMCs, obtained on the day of vaccination. These TCRs come from a man in his fifties who received an inactivated influenza vaccine.

The table lists this clonotype with many counts. The chain has TRBV11-2 and TRBJ2-1, with 11 bases lining up with TRBD2. Germline values: CDR1 SGHAT, CDR2 FQNNGV. V was clipped by 4 bases and J by 3 bases; unmatched bases: 2. The CDR3 extends over 15 amino acids. CDR3 sequence reads: CASSYTSGGYNEQFF. The DNA for the CDR3 is TGTGCCAGCAGCTATACTAGCGGGGGCTACAATGAGCAGTTCTTC.

There are a few counts of this clonotype. The chain recombines TRBV10-3 with TRBJ1-2; 7 nucleotides line up with TRBD1. This CDR3 has 13 amino acids. J gave up 8 bases and V 1 base, and 4 bases lay outside the gene matches. Germline V gene lookup returns CDR1 ENHRY and CDR2 SYGVKD. The CDR3 region is CAISEWDSRGYTF. As DNA, the CDR3 is TGTGCCATCAGTGAGTGGGACAGCCGCGGCTACACCTTC.

This clonotype showed up just a few times. V usage is TRBV5-1 and J usage is TRBJ1-2; D gene unclear. Germline CDR1 reads SGHRS; CDR2 reads YFSETQ. The CDR3 sequence is 14 residues long. V lost 4 bases, J lost 2 bases, and 12 bases lay in between. CDR3 nucleotide sequence: TGCGCCAGCAGCCCAGGAGATACCAACTATGGCTACACCTTC. As protein: CASSPGDTNYGYTF.

The V call is TRBV24-1, the J call TRBJ1-1; D remains ambiguous. With 2 bases removed from V and 0 bases from J, the gap between germline ends came to 6 bases. The germline CDR1 and CDR2 sequences are KGHDR and SFDVKD. There are 14 residues in the CDR3. CDR3 nucleotide sequence: TGTGCCACCAGTGATTCTGACTTGAACACTGAAGCTTTCTTT. Protein product: CATSDSDLNTEAFF.

This chain uses TRBV10-3 with TRBJ2-1, with 7 bases lining up with TRBD2. The length of the CDR3 is 15 residues. The trim removed 3 bases at V and 2 bases at J, leaving 4 bases unmatched. Germline-derived CDR1 and CDR2 are ENHRY and SYGVKD. CDR3 in amino acids: CAISDSSGTYNEQFF. The DNA of the CDR3 is TGTGCCATCAGTGACTCCAGCGGGACCTACAATGAGCAGTTCTTC.

This clonotype was observed at least ten times. This rearrangement joins TRBV7-6 to TRBJ1-5; 10 bases map to TRBD1. The CDR3 consists of 17 residues. The germline gives CDR1 SGHVS, CDR2 FNYEAQ. V lost 5 bases and J lost 0; bases outside the gene matches: 7. The CDR3 loop is CASSPGTGVYSNQPQHF. The CDR3 DNA is TGTGCCAGCAGCCCTGGGACAGGGGTATATAGCAATCAGCCCCAGCATTTT.

This clonotype was observed a few times. V and J are TRBV20-1 and TRBJ2-2; D may match TRBD1 or TRBD2 (5 bases each). V lost 0 bases, J lost 7 bases, and 12 bases lay in between. CDR3 size: 14 residues. Looked up from germline, CDR1 is DFQATT and CDR2 is SNEGSKA (reference sequence). The CDR3 region is CSAREGWGIGELFF. CDR3 sequence (DNA): TGCAGTGCTAGAGAGGGGTGGGGGATCGGGGAGCTGTTTTTT.

This clonotype was counted only a few times. The chain is built from TRBV28 and TRBJ2-3; possibly TRBD1 for D (6 bases). Between the trimmed V and J ends, which lost 6 bases and 0 bases, there was a span of 13 bases. Germline V gives CDR1 MDHEN, CDR2 SYDVKM. The CDR3 sequence is 15 residues long. The CDR3 sequence is CASSHQGPSTDTQYF. The CDR3 nucleotides are TGTGCCAGCAGCCACCAGGGGCCGAGCACAGATACGCAGTATTTT. The full variable domain, its missing parts supplied by reference TRBV28 and TRBJ2-3, is DVKVTQSSRYLVKRTGEKVFLECVQDMDHENMFWYRQDPGLGLRLIYFSYDVKMKEKGDIPEGYSVSREKKERFSLILESASTNQTSMYLCASSHQGPSTDTQYFGPGTRLTVL.

This clonotype has a count of ten or more. J is TRBJ2-1 and V is TRBV12-3 or TRBV12-4; no reliable D call. V was trimmed by 1 base and J by 9 bases, leaving 13 bases between them. The CDR3 spans 14 residues. CDR3: CASSLDWGSGEQFF. As DNA, the CDR3 is TGTGCCAGCAGTTTAGATTGGGGTTCGGGTGAGCAGTTCTTC.

This chain links TRBV15 with TRBJ2-3, with D hard to call. The CDR3 is 13 residues long. Germline V gives CDR1 LNHNV, CDR2 YYDKDF (reference sequence). The germline V and J ends were trimmed by 0 bases and 4 bases, with 5 bases remaining between them. The CDR3 protein is CATSRDNSDTQYF. CDR3 bases: TGTGCCACCAGCAGAGATAATTCAGATACGCAGTATTTT.

V usage is TRBV6-7 and J usage is TRBJ2-3, with D tentatively TRBD1 or TRBD2 (5 bases each). TRBV6-7 is an ORF, and what it does is uncertain. Trimming stripped 9 bases from V and 7 bases from J, with 23 bases between. CDR3 length: 15 amino acids. Here the CDR3 reads CARRLERDQLHTQYF. DNA for the CDR3: TGTGCCAGACGGCTAGAAAGGGACCAACTCCATACGCAGTATTTT.

The rearrangement uses TRBV3-1 and TRBJ2-3, with 12 bases fitting TRBD2. Per the germline V gene, CDR1 is LGHDT and CDR2 is YNNKEL (reference sequence). This CDR3 region has 17 residues. With V trimmed by 2 bases and J by 4 bases, 7 bases remained unmatched. This chain's CDR3 is CASSQTYLAGGPDTQYF. The CDR3 DNA reads TGTGCCAGCAGCCAAACGTACCTAGCGGGAGGGCCAGATACGCAGTATTTT.

This clonotype was counted between two and nine times. The V gene is TRBV6-1, the J gene TRBJ1-2, with a possible D match to TRBD1 (5 bases). This CDR3 has 11 amino acids. Trimming removed 6 bases at V and 7 bases at J, with 9 bases between. Germline CDR1 MNHNS, CDR2 SASEGT. In DNA, the CDR3 is TGTGCCAGCAGAGGGGTATTTGGCTACACCTTC. It yields the protein CASRGVFGYTF.

This clonotype was counted a few times. The chain carries TRBV7-9 and TRBJ2-7; D unclear. V was cut by 5 bases and J by 3 bases, with 8 bases left in between. CDR3 length: 12 amino acids. Germline V CDR1 and CDR2: SEHNR, FQNEAQ (reference sequence). This CDR3 is CASSPARYEQYF. CDR3 DNA: TGTGCCAGCAGCCCTGCTCGCTACGAGCAGTACTTC.

J is TRBJ2-3 and V is TRBV20-1, with 8 bases fitting TRBD1. The CDR3 length is 14 residues. Looked up from germline, CDR1 is DFQATT and CDR2 is SNEGSKA (reference sequence). With V trimmed by 6 bases and J by 3 bases, 8 bases remained unmatched. CDR3: CSAPDRVLTDTQYF. CDR3 nucleotides: TGCAGTGCACCGGACAGGGTGCTGACAGATACGCAGTATTTT.

This clonotype occurred a few times. This sequence joins TRBV14 and TRBJ2-3, with 11 bases fitting TRBD2. Germline V gives CDR1 SGHDN, CDR2 FVKESK. CDR3 length: 16 residues. Trimming cost V 4 bases and J 6 bases; bases outside gene matches: 9. The CDR3 region has the DNA TGTGCCAGCAGCCCATGGACTAGCGGGCACTCCGATACGCAGTATTTT. Its protein product is CASSPWTSGHSDTQYF.

This clonotype has at least ten counts. The chain has TRBV7-3 and TRBJ2-7; D is perhaps TRBD1 or TRBD2 (5 bases each). Germline V gives CDR1 SGHTA, CDR2 FQGTGA. The CDR3 spans 14 residues. V shed 1 base and J shed 6 bases, with 13 bases lying between them. The CDR3 sequence: CASSLSGGVSEQYF. CDR3 coding DNA: TGTGCCAGCAGCTTAAGTGGGGGAGTAAGCGAGCAGTACTTC.

This rearrangement joins TRBV4-2 to TRBJ2-5; 16 nucleotides line up with TRBD2. After removal of 3 bases from V and 4 bases from J, the junction contained 5 bases not matched to a gene. The CDR3 runs to 17 residues. Germline CDR1 and CDR2: LGHNA and YNFKEQ. CDR3 protein: CASSQGGLAGGRETQYF. CDR3 nucleotide sequence: TGTGCCAGCAGCCAGGGGGGACTAGCGGGGGGGCGAGAGACCCAGTACTTC.

This clonotype was seen only a few times. The chain recombines TRBV18 with TRBJ2-3, with 12 bases lining up with TRBD2. With V trimmed by 2 bases and J by 5 bases, 20 bases remained unmatched. Germline V gene sequence: CDR1 KGHSH, CDR2 LQKENI. The CDR3 extends over 21 amino acids. The CDR3 nucleotides are TGTGCCAGCTCACCAGGGTATGGCCAGGGTTTGACTAGCGGGAGAGGAGATACGCAGTATTTT. Translated: CASSPGYGQGLTSGRGDTQYF.

This clonotype was seen many times. As DNA, the CDR3 is TGCAGTGCTAGAGGGGGGGCTGGGAACACTGAAGCTTTCTTT. This codes for CSARGGAGNTEAFF. The chain uses TRBV20-1 and TRBJ1-1; D might be TRBD1 (6 bases). The V gene lost 1 base and the J gene lost 1 base, with 10 bases spanning the gap. CDR3 size: 14 residues. Germline V gene sequence: CDR1 DFQATT, CDR2 SNEGSKA (reference sequence).

The sample holds many counts of this clonotype. J is TRBJ2-2 and V is TRBV27; a weak D match, TRBD2 (5 bases). V lost 9 bases to trimming and J lost 6 bases, with 23 bases between them. CDR3 length equals 16 residues. From germline, CDR1 is MNHEY and CDR2 SMNVEV (reference sequence). CDR3 bases: TGTGCCAGTCAAAAAATCCAGTTCCTAGCTTCCGGGGAGCTGTTTTTT. Translated: CASQKIQFLASGELFF.

This rearrangement joins TRBV28 to TRBJ2-7, with 7 bases matching TRBD1. The CDR3 is 14 residues long. The V gene end was trimmed by 3 bases and the J gene end by 1 base; junction bases not matched to a gene: 3. Germline V gene data show CDR1 as MDHEN and CDR2 as SYDVKM. CDR3 amino acids: CASSLLQGSYEQYF. The CDR3 nucleotides are TGTGCCAGCAGTTTGTTACAGGGGTCCTACGAGCAGTACTTC.

The CDR3 is CATSRGTLGTYEQYF. CDR3 nucleotide sequence: TGTGCCACCAGCAGGGGGACATTGGGGACCTACGAGCAGTACTTC. The J gene is TRBJ2-7, the V gene TRBV15; D is perhaps TRBD1 (6 bases). The germline V and J ends were trimmed by 3 bases and 2 bases, with 14 bases remaining between them. The germline V gene encodes CDR1 LNHNV and CDR2 YYDKDF (reference sequence). The CDR3 extends over 15 amino acids. Full variable domain (remainder filled in from reference TRBV15 and TRBJ2-7): DAMVIQNPRYQVTQFGKPVTLSCSQTLNHNVMYWYQQKSSQAPKLLFHYYDKDFNNEADTPDNFQSRRPNTSFCFLDIRSPGLGDTAMYLCATSRGTLGTYEQYFGPGTRLTVT.

There are a few counts of this clonotype. The gene calls are TRBV28 and TRBJ2-7, with D perhaps given as TRBD1 or TRBD2 (6 bases each). CDR3 length equals 14 residues. The germline V and J ends were trimmed by 2 bases and 10 bases, with 18 bases remaining between them. CDR1 is MDHEN and CDR2 is SYDVKM in the germline V gene. CDR3 coding DNA: TGTGCCAGCAGTTTAGGACGCGGGAAGGGGGGACAGTACTTC. Amino acid sequence: CASSLGRGKGGQYF.

The chain carries TRBV11-2 and TRBJ1-1, with D possibly TRBD1 on 6 matching bases. Germline V gene data show CDR1 as SGHAT and CDR2 as FQNNGV. The CDR3 totals 12 residues. Trimming took off 0 bases at V and 11 bases at J, with 10 bases between the two ends. This CDR3 is CASSLETGWAFF. CDR3 in DNA: TGTGCCAGCAGCTTAGAGACAGGTTGGGCTTTCTTT.